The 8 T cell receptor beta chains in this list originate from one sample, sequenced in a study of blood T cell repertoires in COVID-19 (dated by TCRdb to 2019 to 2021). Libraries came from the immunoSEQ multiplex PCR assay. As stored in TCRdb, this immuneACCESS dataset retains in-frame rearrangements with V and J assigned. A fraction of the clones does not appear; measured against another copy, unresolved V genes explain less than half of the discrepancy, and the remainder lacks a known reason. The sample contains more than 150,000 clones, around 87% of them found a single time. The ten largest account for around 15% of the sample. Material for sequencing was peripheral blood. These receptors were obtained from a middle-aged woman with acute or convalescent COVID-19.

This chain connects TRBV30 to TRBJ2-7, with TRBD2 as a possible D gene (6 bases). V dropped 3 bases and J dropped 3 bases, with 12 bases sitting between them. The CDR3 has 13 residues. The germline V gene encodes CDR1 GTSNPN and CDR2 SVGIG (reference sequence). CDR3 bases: TGTGCCTGGAGCGGTTTGCGGGGCTACGAGCAGTACTTC. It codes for CAWSGLRGYEQYF.

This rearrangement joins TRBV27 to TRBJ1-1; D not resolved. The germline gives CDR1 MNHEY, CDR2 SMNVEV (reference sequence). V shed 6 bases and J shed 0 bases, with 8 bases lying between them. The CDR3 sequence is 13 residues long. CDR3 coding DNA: TGTGCCAGCAGCCCGCTATTGAACACTGAAGCTTTCTTT. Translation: CASSPLLNTEAFF.

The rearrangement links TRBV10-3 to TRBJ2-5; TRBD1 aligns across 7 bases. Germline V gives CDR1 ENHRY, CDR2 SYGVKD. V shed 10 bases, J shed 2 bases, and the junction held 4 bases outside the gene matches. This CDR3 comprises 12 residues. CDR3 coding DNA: TGTGCCACCGGGGACAGACAAGAGACCCAGTACTTC. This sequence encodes CATGDRQETQYF.

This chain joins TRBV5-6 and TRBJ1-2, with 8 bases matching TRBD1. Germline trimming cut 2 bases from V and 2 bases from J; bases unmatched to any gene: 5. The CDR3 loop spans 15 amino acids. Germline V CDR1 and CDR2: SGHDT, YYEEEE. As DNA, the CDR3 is TGTGCCAGCAGCTTACTATGGACAGGGAACTATGGCTACACCTTC. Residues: CASSLLWTGNYGYTF.

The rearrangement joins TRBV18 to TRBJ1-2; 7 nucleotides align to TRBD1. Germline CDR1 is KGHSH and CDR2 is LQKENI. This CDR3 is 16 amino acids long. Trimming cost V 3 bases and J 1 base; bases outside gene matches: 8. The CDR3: CASSPTTGNNNYGYTF. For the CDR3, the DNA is TGTGCCAGCTCACCGACGACAGGGAACAATAACTATGGCTACACCTTC. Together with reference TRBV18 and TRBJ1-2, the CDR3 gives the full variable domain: NAGVMQNPRHLVRRRGQEARLRCSPMKGHSHVYWYRQLPEEGLKFMVYLQKENIIDESGMPKERFSAEFPKEGPSILRIQQVVRGDSAAYFCASSPTTGNNNYGYTFGSGTRLTVV.

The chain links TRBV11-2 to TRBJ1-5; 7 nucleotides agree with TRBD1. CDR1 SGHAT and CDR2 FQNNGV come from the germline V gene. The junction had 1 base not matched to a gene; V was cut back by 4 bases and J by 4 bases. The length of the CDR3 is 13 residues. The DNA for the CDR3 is TGTGCCAGCAGCTGGGGACAGAATCAGCCCCAGCATTTT. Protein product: CASSWGQNQPQHF.

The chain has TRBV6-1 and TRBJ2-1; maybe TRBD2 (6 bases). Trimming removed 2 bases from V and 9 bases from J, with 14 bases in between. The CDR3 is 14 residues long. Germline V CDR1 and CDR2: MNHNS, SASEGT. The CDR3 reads CASSETGEVGEQFF. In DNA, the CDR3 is TGTGCCAGCAGTGAAACGGGAGAGGTGGGTGAGCAGTTCTTC.

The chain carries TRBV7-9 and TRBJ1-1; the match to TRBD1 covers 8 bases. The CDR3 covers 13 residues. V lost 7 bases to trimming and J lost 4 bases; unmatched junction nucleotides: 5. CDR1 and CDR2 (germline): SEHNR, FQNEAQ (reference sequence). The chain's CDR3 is CASTSGQGTEAFF. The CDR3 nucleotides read TGTGCCAGCACCTCAGGACAGGGCACTGAAGCTTTCTTT. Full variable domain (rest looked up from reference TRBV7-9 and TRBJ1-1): DTGVSQNPRHKITKRGQNVTFRCDPISEHNRLYWYRQTLGQGPEFLTYFQNEAQLEKSRLLSDRFSAERPKGSFSTLEIQRTEQGDSAMYLCASTSGQGTEAFFGQGTRLTVV.